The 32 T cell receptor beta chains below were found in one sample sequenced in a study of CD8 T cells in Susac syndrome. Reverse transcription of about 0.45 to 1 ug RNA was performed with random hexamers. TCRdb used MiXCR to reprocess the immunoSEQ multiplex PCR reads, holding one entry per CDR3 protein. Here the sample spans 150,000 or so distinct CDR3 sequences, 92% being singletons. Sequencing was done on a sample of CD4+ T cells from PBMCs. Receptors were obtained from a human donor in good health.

For the CDR3, the DNA is TGCAGCGTTGGACGGAGCCTGACCTACGAGCAGTACTTC. Encoded protein: CSVGRSLTYEQYF. The chain is built from TRBV29-1 and TRBJ2-7; D is unclear. This CDR3 contains 13 residues. From germline, CDR1 is SQVTM and CDR2 ANQGSEA. The V and J ends lost 4 bases and 2 bases respectively, with 12 bases between them.

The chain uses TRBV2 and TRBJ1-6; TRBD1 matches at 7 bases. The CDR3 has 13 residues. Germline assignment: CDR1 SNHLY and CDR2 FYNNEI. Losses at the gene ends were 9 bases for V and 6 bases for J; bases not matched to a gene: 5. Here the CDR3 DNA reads TGTGCCAGAGGGACAGATGCTAATTCACCCCTCCACTTT. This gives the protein CARGTDANSPLHF.

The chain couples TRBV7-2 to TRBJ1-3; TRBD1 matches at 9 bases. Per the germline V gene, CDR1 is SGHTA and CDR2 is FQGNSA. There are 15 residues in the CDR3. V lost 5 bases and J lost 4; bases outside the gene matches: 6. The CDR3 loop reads CASSLGQGDGNTIYF. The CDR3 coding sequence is TGTGCCAGCAGCCTGGGACAGGGCGACGGAAACACCATATATTTT.

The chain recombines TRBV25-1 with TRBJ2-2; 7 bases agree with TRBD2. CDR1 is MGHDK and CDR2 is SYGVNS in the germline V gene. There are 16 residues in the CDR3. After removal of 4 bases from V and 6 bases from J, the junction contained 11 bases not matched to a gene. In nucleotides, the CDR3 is TGTGCCAGCAGTGGCTCGTCTAGCGGATGGGCCGGGGAGCTGTTTTTT. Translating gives CASSGSSSGWAGELFF.

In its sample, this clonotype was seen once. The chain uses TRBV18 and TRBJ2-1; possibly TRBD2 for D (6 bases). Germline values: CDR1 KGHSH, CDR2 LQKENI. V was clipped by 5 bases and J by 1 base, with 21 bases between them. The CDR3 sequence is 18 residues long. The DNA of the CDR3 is TGTGCCAGCTCAGTAGCGCGTCCCGGGACTTTTTCCTACAATGAGCAGTTCTTC. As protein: CASSVARPGTFSYNEQFF.

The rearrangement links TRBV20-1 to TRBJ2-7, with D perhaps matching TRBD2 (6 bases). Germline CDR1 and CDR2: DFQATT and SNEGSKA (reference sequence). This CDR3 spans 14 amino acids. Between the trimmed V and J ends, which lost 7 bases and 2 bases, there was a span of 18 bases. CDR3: CSGMRVREAYEQYF. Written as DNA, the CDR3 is TGCAGTGGCATGCGTGTCAGGGAGGCCTACGAGCAGTACTTC.

This chain's CDR3 is CASSPNRGREGETQYF. CDR3 sequence (DNA): TGTGCCAGCAGTCCCAACAGGGGCCGAGAGGGAGAGACCCAGTACTTC. This rearrangement joins TRBV12-3 or TRBV12-4 to TRBJ2-5, with 7 nucleotides matching TRBD1. The length of the CDR3 is 16 residues. V trimming: 5 bases; J trimming: 4 bases; junction bases outside the gene matches: 13.

CDR3: CASRKGTFYEQYF. The CDR3 region has the DNA TGTGCCAGCAGAAAGGGGACTTTCTACGAGCAGTACTTC. The chain joins TRBV11-2 to TRBJ2-7, with a possible D match to TRBD2 (6 bases). The V and J ends lost 6 bases and 3 bases respectively, with 12 bases between them. The CDR3 runs to 13 residues. Germline CDR1 is SGHAT and CDR2 is FQNNGV.

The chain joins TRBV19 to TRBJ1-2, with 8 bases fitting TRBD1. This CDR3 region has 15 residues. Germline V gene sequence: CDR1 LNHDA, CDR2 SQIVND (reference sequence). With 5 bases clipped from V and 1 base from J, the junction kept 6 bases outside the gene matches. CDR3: CASSQDRGRNYGYTF. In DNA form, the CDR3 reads TGTGCCAGTAGTCAAGACAGGGGTCGTAACTATGGCTACACCTTC.

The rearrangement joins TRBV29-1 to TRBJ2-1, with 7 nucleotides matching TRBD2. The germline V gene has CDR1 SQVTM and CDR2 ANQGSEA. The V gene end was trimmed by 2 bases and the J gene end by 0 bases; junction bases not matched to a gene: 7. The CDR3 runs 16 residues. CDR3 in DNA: TGCAGCGTTGAACGTTGGGGCGGGAGCTCCTACAATGAGCAGTTCTTC. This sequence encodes CSVERWGGSSYNEQFF.

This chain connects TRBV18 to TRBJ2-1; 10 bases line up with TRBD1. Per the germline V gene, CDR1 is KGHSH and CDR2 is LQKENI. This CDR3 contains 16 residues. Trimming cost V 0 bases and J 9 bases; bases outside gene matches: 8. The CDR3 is CASSPPGDRGSSEQFF. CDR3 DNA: TGTGCCAGCTCACCACCGGGGGACAGGGGTTCATCTGAGCAGTTCTTC.

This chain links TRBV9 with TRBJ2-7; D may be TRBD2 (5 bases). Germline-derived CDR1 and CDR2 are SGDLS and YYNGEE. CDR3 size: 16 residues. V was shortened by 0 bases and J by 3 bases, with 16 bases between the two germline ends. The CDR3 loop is CASSVGSSGGLYEQYF. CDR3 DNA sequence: TGTGCCAGCAGCGTAGGGTCCAGCGGAGGACTCTACGAGCAGTACTTC.

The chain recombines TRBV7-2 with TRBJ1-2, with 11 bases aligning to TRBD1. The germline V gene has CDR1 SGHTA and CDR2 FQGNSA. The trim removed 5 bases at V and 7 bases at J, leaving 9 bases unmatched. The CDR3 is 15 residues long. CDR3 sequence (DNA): TGTGCCAGCAGCCCCCTCCAAGGGACAGGGGGTGGCTACACCTTC. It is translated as CASSPLQGTGGGYTF.

The CDR3 loop reads CATSAEGDTDTQYF. The DNA of the CDR3 is TGTGCCACCAGTGCGGAGGGGGACACAGATACGCAGTATTTT. The rearrangement links TRBV24-1 to TRBJ2-3; TRBD1 or TRBD2 may be the D gene (6 bases each). Per germline, CDR1 KGHDR and CDR2 SFDVKD. V lost 5 bases, J lost 2 bases, and 10 bases lay in between. CDR3 size: 14 residues.

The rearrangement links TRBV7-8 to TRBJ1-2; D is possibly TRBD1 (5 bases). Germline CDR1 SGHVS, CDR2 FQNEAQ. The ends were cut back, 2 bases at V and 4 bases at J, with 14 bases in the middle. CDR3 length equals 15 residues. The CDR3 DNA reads TGTGCCAGCAGCTTAAGAGAGGGGCCTGGCTATGGCTACACCTTC. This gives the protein CASSLREGPGYGYTF.

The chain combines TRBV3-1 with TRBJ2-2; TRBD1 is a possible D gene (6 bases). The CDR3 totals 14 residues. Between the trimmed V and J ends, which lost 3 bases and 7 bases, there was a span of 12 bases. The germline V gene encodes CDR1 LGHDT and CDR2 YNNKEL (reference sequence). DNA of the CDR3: TGTGCCAGCAGCCATTTTGGGGGCAGCGGGGAGCTGTTTTTT. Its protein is CASSHFGGSGELFF.

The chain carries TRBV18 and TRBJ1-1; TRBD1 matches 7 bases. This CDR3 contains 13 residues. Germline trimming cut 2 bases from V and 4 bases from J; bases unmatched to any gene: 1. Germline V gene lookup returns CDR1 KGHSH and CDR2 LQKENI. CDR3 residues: CASSPNRGTEAFF. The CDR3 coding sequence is TGTGCCAGCTCACCAAACAGGGGCACTGAAGCTTTCTTT.

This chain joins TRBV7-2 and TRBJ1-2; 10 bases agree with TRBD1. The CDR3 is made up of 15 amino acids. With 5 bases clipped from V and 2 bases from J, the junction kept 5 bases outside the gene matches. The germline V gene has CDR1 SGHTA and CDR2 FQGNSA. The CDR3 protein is CASSLRQGANYGYTF. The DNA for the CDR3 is TGTGCCAGCAGCCTTCGACAGGGGGCAAACTATGGCTACACCTTC.

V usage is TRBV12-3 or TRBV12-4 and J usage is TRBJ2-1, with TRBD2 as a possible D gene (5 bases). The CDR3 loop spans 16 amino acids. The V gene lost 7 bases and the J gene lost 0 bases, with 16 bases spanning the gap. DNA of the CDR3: TGTGCCAGCACCCTCTGGACTGGGAGCTCCTACAATGAGCAGTTCTTC. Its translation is CASTLWTGSSYNEQFF.

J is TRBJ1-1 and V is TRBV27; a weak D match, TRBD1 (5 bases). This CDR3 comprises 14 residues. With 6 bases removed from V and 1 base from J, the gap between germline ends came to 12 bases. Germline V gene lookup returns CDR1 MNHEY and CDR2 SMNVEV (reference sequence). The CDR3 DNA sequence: TGTGCCAGCAGCCTAGGGGTCCCGAACACTGAAGCTTTCTTT. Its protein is CASSLGVPNTEAFF.

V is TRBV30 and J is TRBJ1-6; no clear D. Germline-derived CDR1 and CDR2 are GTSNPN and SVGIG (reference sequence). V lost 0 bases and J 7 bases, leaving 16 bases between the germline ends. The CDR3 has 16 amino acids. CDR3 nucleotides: TGTGCCTGGAGTGTACGGGGAGGGAGCGTAAATTCACCCCTCCACTTT. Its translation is CAWSVRGGSVNSPLHF.

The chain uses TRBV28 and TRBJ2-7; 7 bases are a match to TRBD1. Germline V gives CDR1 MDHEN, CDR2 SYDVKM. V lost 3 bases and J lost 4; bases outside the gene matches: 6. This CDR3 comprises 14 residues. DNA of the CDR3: TGTGCCAGCAGTTTCCCGGGACAGTCTTACGAGCAGTACTTC. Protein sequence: CASSFPGQSYEQYF.

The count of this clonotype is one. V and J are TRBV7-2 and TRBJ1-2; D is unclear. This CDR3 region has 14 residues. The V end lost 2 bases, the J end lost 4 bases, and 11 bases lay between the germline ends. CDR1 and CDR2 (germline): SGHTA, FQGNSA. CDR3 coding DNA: TGTGCCAGCAGCTTACCCGGGGTCGCCTATGGCTACACCTTC. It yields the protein CASSLPGVAYGYTF.

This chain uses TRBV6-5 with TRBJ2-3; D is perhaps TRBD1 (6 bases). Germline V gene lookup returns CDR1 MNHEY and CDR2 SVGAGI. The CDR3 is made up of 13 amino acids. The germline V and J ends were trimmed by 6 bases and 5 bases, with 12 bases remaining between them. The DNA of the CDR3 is TGTGCCAGCAGCGAGGGGGATAAAGATACGCAGTATTTT. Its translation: CASSEGDKDTQYF.

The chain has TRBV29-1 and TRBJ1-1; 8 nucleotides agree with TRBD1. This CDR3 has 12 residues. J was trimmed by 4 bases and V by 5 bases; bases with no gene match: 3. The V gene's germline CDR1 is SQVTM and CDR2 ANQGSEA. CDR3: CSVSGGATEAFF. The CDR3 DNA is TGCAGCGTTTCAGGGGGCGCCACTGAAGCTTTCTTT.

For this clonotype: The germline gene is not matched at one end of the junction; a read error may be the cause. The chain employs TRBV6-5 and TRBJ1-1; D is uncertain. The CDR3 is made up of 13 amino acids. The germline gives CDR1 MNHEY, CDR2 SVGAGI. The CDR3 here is CASGYDMNTEAFF. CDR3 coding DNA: TGTGCCAGCGGTTACGATATGAACACTGAAGCTTTCTTT.

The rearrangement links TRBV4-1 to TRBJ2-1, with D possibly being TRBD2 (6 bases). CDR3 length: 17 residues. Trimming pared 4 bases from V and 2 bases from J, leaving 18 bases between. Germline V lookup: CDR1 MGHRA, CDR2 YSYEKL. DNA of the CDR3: TGCGCCAGCAGCCGGATCCCAGCGGGTCTGACCTACAATGAGCAGTTCTTC. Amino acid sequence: CASSRIPAGLTYNEQFF.

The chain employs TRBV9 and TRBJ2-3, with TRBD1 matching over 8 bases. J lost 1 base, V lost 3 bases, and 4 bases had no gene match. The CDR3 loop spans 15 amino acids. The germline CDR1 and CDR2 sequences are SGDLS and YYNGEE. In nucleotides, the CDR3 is TGTGCCAGCAGCGGGACAGGGCTCCGCACAGATACGCAGTATTTT. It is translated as CASSGTGLRTDTQYF. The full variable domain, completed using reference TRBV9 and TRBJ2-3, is DSGVTQTPKHLITATGQRVTLRCSPRSGDLSVYWYQQSLDQGLQFLIQYYNGEERAKGNILERFSAQQFPDLHSELNLSSLELGDSALYFCASSGTGLRTDTQYFGPGTRLTVL.

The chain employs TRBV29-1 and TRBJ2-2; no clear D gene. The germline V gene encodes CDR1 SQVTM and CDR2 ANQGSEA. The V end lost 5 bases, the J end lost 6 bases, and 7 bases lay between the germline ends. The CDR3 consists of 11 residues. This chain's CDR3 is CSVRGAGELFF. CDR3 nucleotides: TGCAGCGTTCGAGGTGCCGGGGAGCTGTTTTTT.

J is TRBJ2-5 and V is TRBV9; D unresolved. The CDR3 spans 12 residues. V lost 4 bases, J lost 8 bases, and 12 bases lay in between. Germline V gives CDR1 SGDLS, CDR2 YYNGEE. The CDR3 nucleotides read TGTGCCAGCAGCAAGTTGTTGGGAACCCAGTACTTC. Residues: CASSKLLGTQYF.

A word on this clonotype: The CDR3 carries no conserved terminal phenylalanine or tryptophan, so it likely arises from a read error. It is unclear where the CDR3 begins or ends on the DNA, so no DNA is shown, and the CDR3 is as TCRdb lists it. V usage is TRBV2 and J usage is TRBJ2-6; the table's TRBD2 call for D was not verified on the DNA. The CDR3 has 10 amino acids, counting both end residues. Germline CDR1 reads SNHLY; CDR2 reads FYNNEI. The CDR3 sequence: CASSEGRTLL.

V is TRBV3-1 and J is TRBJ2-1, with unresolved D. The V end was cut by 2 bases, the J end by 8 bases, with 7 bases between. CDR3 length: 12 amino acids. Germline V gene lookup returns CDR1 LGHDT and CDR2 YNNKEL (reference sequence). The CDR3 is CASSQIMDEQFF. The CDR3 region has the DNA TGTGCCAGCAGCCAAATTATGGATGAGCAGTTCTTC.